The clone carrying this T cell receptor (beta chain) was detected a few times. Antigen unknown. Other DNA sequences in this sample translate to the same CDR3. This CDR3 spans 13 amino acids. Per the germline V gene, CDR1 is MNHEY and CDR2 is SVGAGI. V was shortened by 2 bases and J by 10 bases, with 11 bases between the two germline ends. The data were taken from a study of CD8 T cell repertoires and HIV-1 epitope variants. Looking at the study overall: Controls were a CMV, EBV and flu pool, Ebola AY9, and no peptide. Epitopes were three Gag families plus Nef HW9 and YT9.

Study-level points and caveats: Most of the nine antigen-specific clonotypes appeared cross-reactive to autologous or escape variants.

Sequencing of TCR beta CDR3 used immunoSEQ survey depth. The protocol was immunoSEQ multiplex PCR, while the TCRdb copy is restricted to in-frame clones and leaves out a portion. The sample comprises approximately 2,900 clones, approximately 76% of which are singletons, and about 39% rests with the top ten. This clonotype was obtained from a male donor with HIV. The rearrangement joins TRBV6-5 to TRBJ1-4, with D possibly TRBD1 on 5 matching bases. The sequenced material came from cultured CD8+ T cells derived from PBMCs. CDR3 protein: CASSYKWGLKLFF. The CDR3 coding sequence is TGTGCCAGCAGTTACAAATGGGGACTAAAACTGTTTTTT.